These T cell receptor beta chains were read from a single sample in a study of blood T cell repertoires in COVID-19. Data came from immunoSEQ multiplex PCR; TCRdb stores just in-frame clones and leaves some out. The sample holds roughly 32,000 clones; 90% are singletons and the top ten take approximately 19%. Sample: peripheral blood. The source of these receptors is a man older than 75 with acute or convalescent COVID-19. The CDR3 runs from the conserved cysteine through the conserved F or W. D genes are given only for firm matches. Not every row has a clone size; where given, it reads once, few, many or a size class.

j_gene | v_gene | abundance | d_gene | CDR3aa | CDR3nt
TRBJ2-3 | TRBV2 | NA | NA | CASSNRDITTDTQYF | TGTGCCAGCAGTAACCGGGACATAACCACAGATACGCAGTATTTT
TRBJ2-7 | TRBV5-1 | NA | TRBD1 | CASSSTTGQGFYEQYF | TGCGCCAGCAGCTCAACAACGGGACAGGGTTTCTACGAGCAGTACTTC
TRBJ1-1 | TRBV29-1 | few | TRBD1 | CSVGRQGRTEAFF | TGCAGCGTTGGTAGACAGGGCAGAACTGAAGCTTTCTTT
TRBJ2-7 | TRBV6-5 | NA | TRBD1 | CASRTGANSYEQYF | TGTGCCAGCAGGACAGGGGCGAACTCCTACGAGCAGTACTTC
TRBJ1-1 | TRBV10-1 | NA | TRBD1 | CASSRQGSAEAFF | TGCGCCAGCAGTCGACAGGGGAGCGCTGAAGCTTTCTTT
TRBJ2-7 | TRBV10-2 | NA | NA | CASRSAYEQYF | TGCGCCAGCAGATCGGCCTACGAGCAGTACTTC
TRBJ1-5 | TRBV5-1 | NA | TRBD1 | CASSPGDRGSQPQHF | TGCGCCAGCAGCCCGGGGGACAGGGGAAGCCAGCCCCAGCATTTT
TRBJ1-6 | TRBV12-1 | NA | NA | CASTGEVKNSPLHF | TGTGCCAGCACCGGGGAGGTTAAAAATTCACCCCTCCACTTT
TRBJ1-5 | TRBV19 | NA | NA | CASSTTANSNQPQHF | TGTGCCAGTAGCACGACAGCTAATAGCAATCAGCCCCAGCATTTT
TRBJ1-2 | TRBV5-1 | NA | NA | CASSPNRAGNYGYTF | TGCGCCAGCAGCCCTAATAGGGCGGGGAACTATGGCTACACCTTC
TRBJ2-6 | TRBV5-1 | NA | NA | CASSSGGSGANVLTF | TGCGCCAGCAGCTCCGGAGGCTCTGGGGCCAACGTCCTGACTTTC
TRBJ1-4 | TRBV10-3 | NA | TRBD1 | CAISTGTGGSGMGEKLFF | TGTGCCATCAGTACCGGGACAGGGGGTAGTGGGATGGGAGAAAAACTGTTTTTT
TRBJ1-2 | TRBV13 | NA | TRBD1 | CASSLGGTGHNYGYTF | TGTGCCAGCAGCTTAGGGGGGACAGGGCATAACTATGGCTACACCTTC
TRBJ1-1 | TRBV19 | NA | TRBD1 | CASIVTGGTEAFF | TGTGCCAGTATTGTGACAGGGGGCACTGAAGCTTTCTTT
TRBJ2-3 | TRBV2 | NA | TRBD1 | CASSYTGQADTQYF | TGTGCCAGCAGTTACACGGGACAGGCAGATACGCAGTATTTT
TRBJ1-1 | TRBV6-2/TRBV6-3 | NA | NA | CASSYLGRGEAFF | TGTGCCAGCAGTTACCTCGGGCGGGGGGAAGCTTTCTTT
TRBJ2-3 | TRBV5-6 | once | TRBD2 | CASSLLLAGGHGTDTQYF | TGTGCCAGCAGCTTGCTGCTAGCGGGGGGGCATGGCACAGATACGCAGTATTTT
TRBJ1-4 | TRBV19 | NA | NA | CASISYTTNEKLFF | TGTGCCAGTATCTCATACACAACTAATGAAAAACTGTTTTTT
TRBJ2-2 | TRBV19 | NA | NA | CASSNRVTGELFF | TGTGCCAGTAGTAACAGGGTAACCGGGGAGCTGTTTTTT
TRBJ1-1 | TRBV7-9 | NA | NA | CARSPVRVGTEAFF | TGTGCCAGGTCCCCGGTACGGGTTGGCACTGAAGCTTTCTTT
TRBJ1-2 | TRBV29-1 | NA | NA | CSVPTQGGSYGYTF | TGCAGCGTTCCAACCCAAGGAGGGAGCTATGGCTACACCTTC
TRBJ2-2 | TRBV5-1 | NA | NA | CASSSTLTNTGELFF | TGCGCCAGCAGCTCGACACTCACGAACACCGGGGAGCTGTTTTTT
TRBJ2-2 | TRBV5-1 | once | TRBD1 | CASSSLQTGVRGTGELFF | TGCGCCAGCAGCTCATTACAAACAGGGGTAAGAGGCACCGGGGAGCTGTTTTTT
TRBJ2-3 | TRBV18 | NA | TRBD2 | CASSPPNSGLVGHTQYF | TGTGCCAGCTCACCACCGAATTCAGGACTAGTTGGCCATACGCAGTATTTT
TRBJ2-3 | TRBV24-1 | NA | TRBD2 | CATSDGGGPDTQYF | TGTGCCACCAGTGATGGGGGGGGTCCAGATACGCAGTATTTT
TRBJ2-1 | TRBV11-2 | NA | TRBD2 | CASSAASGFNNEQFF | TGTGCCAGCAGCGCGGCTAGCGGCTTTAACAATGAGCAGTTCTTC
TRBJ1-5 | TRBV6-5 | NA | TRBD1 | CASKRDRGQPQHF | TGTGCCAGCAAACGAGACAGGGGTCAGCCCCAGCATTTT
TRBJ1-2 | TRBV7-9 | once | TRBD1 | CASSLVGTGRGYTF | TGTGCCAGCAGCTTAGTCGGGACAGGACGAGGCTACACCTTC
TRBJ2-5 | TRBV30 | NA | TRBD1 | CASYRGTETQYF | TGTGCCAGCTACAGGGGGACAGAGACCCAGTACTTC
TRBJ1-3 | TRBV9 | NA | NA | CASSVGTVKGNTIYF | TGTGCCAGCAGCGTAGGGACAGTAAAAGGAAACACCATATATTTT
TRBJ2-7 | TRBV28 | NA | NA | CASRELGYEQYF | TGTGCCAGCAGGGAACTAGGTTACGAGCAGTACTTC
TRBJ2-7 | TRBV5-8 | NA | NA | CASSLEYGIGSYEQYF | TGTGCCAGCAGCTTGGAGTACGGGATCGGCTCCTACGAGCAGTACTTC
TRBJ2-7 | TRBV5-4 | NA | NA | CASSIRDGSSYEQYF | TGTGCCAGCAGCATCCGGGACGGGAGCTCCTACGAGCAGTACTTC